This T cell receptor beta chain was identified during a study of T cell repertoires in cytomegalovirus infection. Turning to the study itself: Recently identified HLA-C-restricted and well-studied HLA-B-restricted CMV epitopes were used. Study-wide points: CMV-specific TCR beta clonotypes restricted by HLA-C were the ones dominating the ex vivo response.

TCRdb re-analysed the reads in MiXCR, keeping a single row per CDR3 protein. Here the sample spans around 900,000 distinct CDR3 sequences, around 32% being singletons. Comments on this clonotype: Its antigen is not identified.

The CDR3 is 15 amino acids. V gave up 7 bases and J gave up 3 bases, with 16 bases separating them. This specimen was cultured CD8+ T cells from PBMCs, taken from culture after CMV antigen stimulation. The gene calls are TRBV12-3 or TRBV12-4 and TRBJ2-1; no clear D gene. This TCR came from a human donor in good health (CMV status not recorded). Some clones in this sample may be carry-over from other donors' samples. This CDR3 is CASNLGFKGYNEQFF. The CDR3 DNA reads TGTGCCAGCAACTTGGGGTTTAAGGGCTACAATGAGCAGTTCTTC.